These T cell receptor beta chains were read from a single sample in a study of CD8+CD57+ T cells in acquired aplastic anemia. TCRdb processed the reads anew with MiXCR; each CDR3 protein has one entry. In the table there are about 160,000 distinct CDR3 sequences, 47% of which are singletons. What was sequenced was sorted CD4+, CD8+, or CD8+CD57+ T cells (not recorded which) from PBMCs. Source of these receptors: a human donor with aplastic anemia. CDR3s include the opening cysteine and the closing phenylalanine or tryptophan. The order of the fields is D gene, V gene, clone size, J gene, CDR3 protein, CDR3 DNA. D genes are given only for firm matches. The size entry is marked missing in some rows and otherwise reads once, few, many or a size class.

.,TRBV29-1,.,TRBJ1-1,CSSGRMNTEAFF,TGCAGCAGTGGTCGGATGAACACTGAAGCTTTCTTT
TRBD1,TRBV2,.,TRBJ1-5,CASTQQGAPTQPQHF,TGTGCCAGCACTCAACAGGGGGCTCCCACACAGCCCCAGCATTTT
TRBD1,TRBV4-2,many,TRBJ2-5,CASSQAGTGGLETQYF,TGTGCCAGCAGCCAAGCCGGGACAGGGGGCCTCGAGACCCAGTACTTC
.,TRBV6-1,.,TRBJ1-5,CASRVIGASNQPQHF,TGTGCCAGCAGGGTAATAGGAGCCAGCAATCAGCCCCAGCATTTT
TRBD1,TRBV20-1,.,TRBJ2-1,CSAREEGQGEDEQFF,TGCAGTGCTAGAGAAGAAGGACAGGGGGAGGATGAGCAGTTCTTC
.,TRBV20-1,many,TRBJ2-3,CSAGPQIRGDTQYF,TGCAGTGCCGGGCCGCAGATCCGAGGGGATACGCAGTATTTT
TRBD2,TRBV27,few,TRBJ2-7,CASSLGLAGGAYEQYF,TGTGCCAGCAGTTTAGGGCTAGCGGGAGGGGCCTACGAGCAGTACTTC
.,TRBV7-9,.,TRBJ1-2,CASGSDYGYTF,TGTGCCAGCGGCTCGGACTATGGCTACACCTTC
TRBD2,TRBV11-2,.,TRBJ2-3,CASSHSSGAVADTQYF,TGTGCCAGCAGCCACTCTAGCGGGGCAGTAGCAGATACGCAGTATTTT
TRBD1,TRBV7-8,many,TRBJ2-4,CASSPDRAGAKNIQYF,TGTGCCAGCAGCCCCGACAGGGCAGGAGCCAAAAACATTCAGTACTTC
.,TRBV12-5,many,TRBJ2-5,CASGLGLLKETQYF,TGTGCTAGTGGTTTGGGGCTTCTAAAAGAGACCCAGTACTTC
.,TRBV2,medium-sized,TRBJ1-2,CASSVFDGYTF,TGTGCCAGCAGTGTATTCGATGGCTACACCTTC
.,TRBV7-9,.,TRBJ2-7,CASSTAAYEQYF,TGTGCTAGCAGCACAGCAGCCTACGAGCAGTACTTC
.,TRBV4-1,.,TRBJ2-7,CAGSPDFSGYEQYF,TGCGCCGGCAGCCCGGACTTCTCCGGGTACGAGCAGTACTTC
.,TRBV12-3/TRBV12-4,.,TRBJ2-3,CASTDVGVSTDTQYF,TGTGCCAGCACCGACGTTGGGGTTAGCACAGATACGCAGTATTTT
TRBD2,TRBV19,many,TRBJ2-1,CASKGTSGMDEQFF,TGTGCCTCAAAGGGGACTAGCGGGATGGATGAGCAGTTCTTC
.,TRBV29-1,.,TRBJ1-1,CSADTNTEAFF,TGCAGCGCCGATACGAACACTGAAGCTTTCTTT
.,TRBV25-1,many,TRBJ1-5,CASSEMDSNQPQHF,TGTGCCAGCAGTGAAATGGACAGCAATCAGCCCCAGCATTTT
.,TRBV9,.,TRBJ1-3,CASRRGNTIYF,TGTGCCAGCAGAAGGGGGAACACCATATATTTT
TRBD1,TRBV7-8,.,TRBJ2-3,CASSQGGTGDWDTQYF,TGTGCCAGCAGCCAAGGGGGGACAGGGGACTGGGATACGCAGTATTTT
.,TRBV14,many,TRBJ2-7,CASSQDVGVGGLYEQYF,TGTGCCAGCAGCCAAGATGTCGGGGTTGGGGGACTCTACGAGCAGTACTTC
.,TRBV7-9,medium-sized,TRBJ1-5,CASSLSNQPQHF,TGTGCCAGCAGCTTAAGCAATCAGCCCCAGCATTTT
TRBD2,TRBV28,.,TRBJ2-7,CASRLVGTSGYEQYF,TGTGCCAGCAGGTTAGTGGGGACTAGCGGGTACGAGCAGTACTTC
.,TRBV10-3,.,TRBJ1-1,CAISDGGTEAFF,TGTGCCATCAGTGACGGGGGGACCGAAGCTTTCTTT
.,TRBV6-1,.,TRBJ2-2,CASSRRGVPGELFF,TGTGCCAGCAGCCGGAGGGGGGTTCCCGGGGAGCTGTTTTTT
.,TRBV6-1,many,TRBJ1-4,CASSTHEGREKLFF,TGTGCCAGCAGTACCCACGAGGGTAGGGAAAAACTGTTTTTT
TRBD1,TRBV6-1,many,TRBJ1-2,CATDRGANYGYTF,TGTGCCACCGACAGGGGGGCTAACTATGGCTACACCTTC
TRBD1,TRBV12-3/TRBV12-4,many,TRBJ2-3,CASSNPGQGTDTQYF,TGTGCCAGCAGCAATCCGGGACAGGGCACAGATACGCAGTATTTT
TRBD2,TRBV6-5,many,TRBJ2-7,CASSSSTSGSSYEQYF,TGTGCCAGCAGCTCCTCGACTAGCGGGAGCTCCTACGAGCAGTACTTC
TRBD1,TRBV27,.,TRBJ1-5,CASTKIQGSDQPQHF,TGTGCCAGCACAAAAATACAGGGGTCGGATCAGCCCCAGCATTTT
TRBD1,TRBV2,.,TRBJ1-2,CASRGQGIYGYTF,TGTGCCAGCAGGGGACAGGGGATCTATGGCTACACCTTC
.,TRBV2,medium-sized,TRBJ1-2,CASSEAQRGDGYTF,TGTGCCAGCAGTGAAGCGCAAAGGGGAGATGGCTACACCTTC
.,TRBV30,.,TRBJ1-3,CAWSVQFSGNTTHF,TGTGCCTGGAGTGTGCAGTTCTCTGGAAACACCACACATTTT
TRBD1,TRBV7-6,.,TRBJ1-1,CASSPWDRNTEAFF,TGTGCCAGCAGCCCATGGGACAGGAACACTGAAGCTTTCTTT
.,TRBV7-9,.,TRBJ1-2,CATRQHNNYGYTF,TGTGCCACTCGACAGCATAATAACTATGGCTACACCTTC
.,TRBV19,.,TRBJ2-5,CASRQGKETQYF,TGTGCCAGTCGCCAAGGGAAAGAGACCCAGTACTTC
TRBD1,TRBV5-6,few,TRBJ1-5,CASSSLTGTGFDQPQHF,TGTGCCAGCAGCTCTCTAACCGGGACAGGGTTCGATCAGCCCCAGCATTTT
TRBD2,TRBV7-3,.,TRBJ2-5,CASSPAGVGPQETQYF,TGTGCCAGCAGCCCCGCGGGAGTGGGGCCCCAAGAGACCCAGTACTTC
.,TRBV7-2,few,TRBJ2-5,CASSFGVLETQYF,TGTGCCAGCAGCTTTGGGGTTTTAGAGACCCAGTACTTC
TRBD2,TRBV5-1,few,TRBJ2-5,CASSLLGTSGSGRETQYF,TGCGCCAGCAGCTTGCTAGGGACTAGCGGGAGTGGGCGAGAGACCCAGTACTTC
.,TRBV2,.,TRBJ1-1,CASTRGLMNTEAFF,TGTGCCAGCACTCGGGGACTTATGAACACTGAAGCTTTCTTT
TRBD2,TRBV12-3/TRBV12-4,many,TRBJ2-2,CASSLTTLAGFRNTGELFF,TGTGCCAGCAGTTTAACCACACTAGCGGGGTTTAGGAACACCGGGGAGCTGTTTTTT
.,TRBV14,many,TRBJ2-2,CASSQAILAGELFF,TGTGCCAGCAGCCAAGCCATTTTGGCCGGGGAGCTGTTTTTT
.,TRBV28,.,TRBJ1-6,CASSSLDGNSPLHF,TGTGCCAGCAGTTCATTGGATGGAAATTCACCCCTCCACTTT
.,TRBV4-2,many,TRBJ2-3,CASSQDVGDTQYF,TGTGCCAGCAGCCAAGACGTGGGAGATACGCAGTATTTT
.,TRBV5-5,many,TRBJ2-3,CASSLSSADTQYF,TGTGCCAGCAGCTTGAGCTCGGCAGATACGCAGTATTTT
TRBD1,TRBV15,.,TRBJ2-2,CATSRQGALPGELFF,TGTGCCACCAGCAGACAGGGGGCGCTTCCCGGGGAGCTGTTTTTT
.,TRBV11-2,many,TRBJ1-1,CASSPRVQDTEAFF,TGTGCCAGCAGCCCTCGAGTTCAGGACACTGAAGCTTTCTTT
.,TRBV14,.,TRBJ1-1,CASSGHTEAFF,TGTGCCAGCAGCGGACACACTGAAGCTTTCTTT
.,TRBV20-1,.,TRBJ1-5,CSAAKTYNQPQHF,TGCAGTGCAGCAAAAACTTACAATCAGCCCCAGCATTTT
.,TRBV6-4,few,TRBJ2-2,CASSDSRGVTGELFF,TGTGCCAGCAGTGACTCCCGGGGTGTCACCGGGGAGCTGTTTTTT
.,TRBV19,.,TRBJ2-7,CASSISYQTPNYEQYF,TGTGCCAGTAGTATTAGTTACCAAACCCCAAACTACGAGCAGTACTTC
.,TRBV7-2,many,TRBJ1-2,CASSRDGGGGYTF,TGTGCCAGCAGCCGAGATGGCGGCGGTGGCTACACCTTC
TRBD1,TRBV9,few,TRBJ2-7,CASSVNGQGVTYEQYF,TGTGCCAGCAGCGTTAACGGACAGGGGGTAACCTACGAGCAGTACTTC
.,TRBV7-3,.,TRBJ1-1,CASSLKPGTEAFF,TGTGCCAGCAGCTTAAAACCGGGAACTGAAGCTTTCTTT
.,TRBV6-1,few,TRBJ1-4,CASRTGTIDEKLFF,TGTGCCAGCAGAACAGGTACCATAGATGAAAAACTGTTTTTT
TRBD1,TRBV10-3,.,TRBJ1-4,CASSESGQGVEKLFF,TGTGCCAGCAGTGAGTCGGGACAGGGTGTAGAAAAACTGTTTTTT
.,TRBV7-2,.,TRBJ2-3,CASSVSVKAQYF,TGTGCCAGCAGTGTCAGTGTTAAAGCGCAGTATTTT
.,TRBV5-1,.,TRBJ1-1,CASSLMDSRMNTEAFF,TGCGCCAGCAGCTTGATGGACAGTCGCATGAACACTGAAGCTTTCTTT